This T cell receptor (beta chain) appears in the sequencing data of a study of beta chain features in type 1 diabetes. Study-wide points: A moderate, significant TCRB CDR3 shortening appeared in type 1 diabetes across four CD4+ subsets. Unsettled here was the matter of whether HLA type influences TCRB rearrangement.

As regards this clone: The antigen remains undetermined.

All of the isolated RNA was reverse transcribed, so expressed TCRB transcripts were sequenced. Naive, central memory and regulatory T cell samples produced a mean of around 4 million reads. The data were produced by immunoSEQ multiplex PCR, yet TCRdb's version contains in-frame clones alone and is incomplete. The sample has roughly 450,000 clones, roughly 10% seen once. The receptor was isolated from a woman between 18 and 29 years old in good health. Source material: naive CD4+ T cells from blood.

The CDR3, as DNA: TGTGCCAGCAGTTTAGGGGACGTAATGAACACTGAAGCTTTCTTT. This encodes CASSLGDVMNTEAFF. V is TRBV28 and J is TRBJ1-1; D may be TRBD1 (5 bases). Germline V gene lookup returns CDR1 MDHEN and CDR2 SYDVKM. Trimming removed 2 bases at V and 0 bases at J, with 10 bases between. The CDR3 is 15 amino acids.